These T cell receptor beta chains were read from a single sample in a study of CD4 T cells in relation to SARS-CoV-2 and coronaviruses. The assay was immunoSEQ multiplex PCR, and TCRdb's table has in-frame clones only and misses some. The sample lists about 37,000 clones, approximately 83% occurring once. The sequenced sample was memory CD4+ T cells from PBMCs. Receptors originate from an adult with COVID-19. CDR3s include the opening cysteine and the closing phenylalanine or tryptophan. A D gene is named only where the DNA matches it firmly. Expanded clones get a size class; other rows say once, few or many, or leave the size out.

TRBV18	TRBJ2-1	10	.	.	TGTGCCAGCTCACGGTATGAGCAGTTCTTC	CASSRYEQFF
TRBV10-1	TRBJ2-3	14	TRBD2	.	TGCGCCAGGTCCCCCCTGACTAGCCTAGATACGCAGTATTTT	CARSPLTSLDTQYF
TRBV20-1	TRBJ2-3	16	.	.	TGCAGTGCTAGTCCCTTAGCGGATTCTAGCACAGATACGCAGTATTTT	CSASPLADSSTDTQYF
TRBV27	TRBJ2-6	19	TRBD1	.	TGTGCCAGCAGAGCCGACAGGGGAGGCCTCTATACTGGGGCCAACGTCCTGACTTTC	CASRADRGGLYTGANVLTF
TRBV5-4	TRBJ2-3	15	.	.	TGTGCCAGCAGCTTGGGGAGGGGTGACACAGATACGCAGTATTTT	CASSLGRGDTDTQYF
TRBV18	TRBJ2-7	14	.	.	TGTGCCAGCTCACCAGAACGGACTTCCTACGAGCAGTACTTC	CASSPERTSYEQYF
TRBV29-1	TRBJ2-3	14	TRBD2	.	TGCAGCGTTGTTTCTAGCGGGAGGACAGATACGCAGTATTTT	CSVVSSGRTDTQYF
TRBV12-2	TRBJ2-1	20	.	.	TGTGCAAGTCGCTTAGCCGGGTGTCTAGCGGGAGGGCCCGGGCACGGTGAGCAGTTCTTC	CASRLAGCLAGGPGHGEQFF
TRBV14	TRBJ1-1	14	.	.	TGTGCCAGCAGCCAAGGGCAGTGGAACACTGAAGCTTTCTTT	CASSQGQWNTEAFF
TRBV5-4	TRBJ1-5	17	.	.	TGTGCCAGCAGTTTCCTAGGTACATCCTCTAGCAATCAGCCCCAGCATTTT	CASSFLGTSSSNQPQHF
TRBV29-1	TRBJ2-7	13	TRBD1	.	TGCAGTTATGCCTGGGACAGATCAGGCGAGCAGTACTTC	CSYAWDRSGEQYF
TRBV9	TRBJ2-1	14	.	.	TGTGCCAGCAGCGGTGGGACTTCTTACAATGAGCAGTTCTTC	CASSGGTSYNEQFF
TRBV10-1	TRBJ1-2	13	.	.	TGCGCCAGCAGTGATCGGGGTAGCTATGGCTACACCTTC	CASSDRGSYGYTF
TRBV6-5	TRBJ2-7	13	TRBD2	.	TGTGCCAGCAGTCGCGGGAGGGTGAACGAGCAGTACTTC	CASSRGRVNEQYF
TRBV30	TRBJ1-5	14	TRBD1	.	TGTGCCTGGAGTCAAGGGACAGGGGATCAGCCCCAGCATTTT	CAWSQGTGDQPQHF
TRBV4-1	TRBJ2-5	13	.	.	TGCGCCAGCAGCCGACTAGTCTCAGAGACCCAGTACTTC	CASSRLVSETQYF
TRBV3-1/TRBV3-2	TRBJ2-7	15	.	.	TGTGCCAGCAGCCTTGGTAGGGCAGGGAGTTGGGAGCAGTACTTC	CASSLGRAGSWEQYF
TRBV10-1	TRBJ2-7	14	TRBD1	.	TGCGCCAGCAGTTCTCACGACAGGGCCTACGAGCAGTACTTC	CASSSHDRAYEQYF
TRBV14	TRBJ1-2	14	.	few	TGTGCCAGCAGCCGTATCCGGGGACGGGATGGCTACACCTTC	CASSRIRGRDGYTF
TRBV24-1	TRBJ1-2	15	TRBD1	.	TGTGCCACCAGTGATCCCGGACAGGGCGACTATGGCTACACCTTC	CATSDPGQGDYGYTF
TRBV13	TRBJ2-1	15	.	.	TGTGCCAGCAGCGGTATACTGGATGATGACAATGAGCAGTTCTTC	CASSGILDDDNEQFF
TRBV7-8	TRBJ2-7	13	TRBD1	.	TGTGCCAGCAGGCAGGGGGCCTCCTACGAGCAGTACTTC	CASRQGASYEQYF
TRBV5-5	TRBJ2-7	14	TRBD2	.	TGTGCCAGCAGCTTGGGACTAGCGGACTACGAGCAGTACTTC	CASSLGLADYEQYF
TRBV29-1	TRBJ2-3	13	.	.	TGCAGCGTGGGACACCCATCGCCAGATACGCAGTATTTT	CSVGHPSPDTQYF
TRBV13	TRBJ2-1	15	TRBD2	.	TGTGCCAGCAGCCCCGGACTAGCGGGGGACAATGAGCAGTTCTTC	CASSPGLAGDNEQFF
TRBV10-3	TRBJ2-1	13	.	.	TGTGCCATCAGTCCCCAGGGGTTCAATGAGCAGTTCTTC	CAISPQGFNEQFF
TRBV28	TRBJ1-3	16	.	.	TGTGCCAGCGTCCCCGGATTCGGGTCCTCTGGAAACACCATATATTTT	CASVPGFGSSGNTIYF
TRBV18	TRBJ1-2	15	TRBD1	.	TGTGCCAGCTCACGGGGGACAGGGGGCTCCTATGGCTACACCTTC	CASSRGTGGSYGYTF
TRBV9	TRBJ2-2	15	.	.	TGTGCCAGCAGCTCGGTGGGGGCGGGTACCGGGGAGCTGTTTTTT	CASSSVGAGTGELFF
TRBV5-6	TRBJ2-1	13	.	.	TGTGCCAGCAGCTTTTTGAATGGGAATGAGCAGTTCTTC	CASSFLNGNEQFF
TRBV27	TRBJ2-7	19	TRBD2	.	TGTGCCAGCAGTTCCTCGACTGTAGCGGGAGGGCCCATCCGCCGTAAGCAGTACTTC	CASSSSTVAGGPIRRKQYF
TRBV25-1	TRBJ1-1	14	.	.	TGTGCCAGCACCCAAGACAGGTTTGACACTGAAGCTTTCTTT	CASTQDRFDTEAFF
TRBV7-6	TRBJ2-1	16	.	.	TGTGCCAGCAGCTTGATGCAGGGGAGCTCCTACAATGAGCAGTTCTTC	CASSLMQGSSYNEQFF
TRBV6-5	TRBJ1-3	15	.	.	TGTGCCAGGAAATCAGGGTTATTCTCTGGAAACACCATATATTTT	CARKSGLFSGNTIYF
TRBV28	TRBJ1-1	13	.	once	TGTGCCAGCAGTTTACCGGGTTCCGAGCTAGCTTTCTTT	CASSLPGSELAFF
TRBV28	TRBJ1-3	14	.	.	TGTGCCAGCGGATCCCCGGGGGCTGGAAACACCATATATTTT	CASGSPGAGNTIYF
TRBV5-5	TRBJ1-2	15	TRBD1	.	TGTGCCAGCAGCTTGGCAACAGGGGACGCGTCGGGCTACACCTTC	CASSLATGDASGYTF
TRBV18	TRBJ2-1	15	.	.	TGTGCCAGCTCGCGCACAGGCGACACCTACAATGAGCAGTTCTTC	CASSRTGDTYNEQFF
TRBV28	TRBJ2-1	16	.	.	TGTGCCAGCGAGAATAACCCTGGGGCCCGGTCAGCAGAGCAGTTCTTC	CASENNPGARSAEQFF
TRBV4-3	TRBJ2-6	19	.	.	TGCGCCAGCAGCCAAGTAGGGGCGCAGGGTGACTCTGGGGCCAACGTCCTGACTTTC	CASSQVGAQGDSGANVLTF
TRBV5-1	TRBJ2-7	15	TRBD1	.	TGCGCCAGCAGCTCCGGACAGGGTTACTCCTACGAGCAGTACTTC	CASSSGQGYSYEQYF
TRBV10-3	TRBJ2-7	15	TRBD2	few	TGTGCCATCAGTGAGGCACTAGCGGGAGCCTACGAGCAGTACTTC	CAISEALAGAYEQYF
TRBV7-6	TRBJ2-7	16	TRBD2	.	TGTGCCAGCAGCTTAGAAGAAACTAGCGGACCAGACGAGCAGTACTTC	CASSLEETSGPDEQYF
TRBV2	TRBJ1-2	14	TRBD1	.	TGTGCCAGCGAAACAGGGGGCATGAACTATGGCTACACCTTC	CASETGGMNYGYTF
TRBV7-2	TRBJ2-1	16	TRBD1	.	TGTGCCAGCAGCTTAGAGGGGGCGCTTTCCTACAATGAGCAGTTCTTC	CASSLEGALSYNEQFF
TRBV3-1/TRBV3-2	TRBJ1-2	12	.	.	TGTGCCAGCAGCCAAGGTGTTCTCGGCTACACCTTC	CASSQGVLGYTF
TRBV28	TRBJ2-3	14	.	.	TGTGCCAGCAGTTTATTAGAGGGAGCAGATACGCAGTATTTT	CASSLLEGADTQYF
TRBV25-1	TRBJ2-7	14	TRBD2	.	TGTGCCAGCAGCGGCGTCGGGACTAGCGGAAAGCAGTACTTC	CASSGVGTSGKQYF
TRBV5-1	TRBJ1-1	13	TRBD1	.	TGCGCCAGCGGACAGGGGATGAACACTGAAGCTTTCTTT	CASGQGMNTEAFF
TRBV24-1	TRBJ2-2	14	.	.	TGTGCCACCAGTGATCCCGCTGGCACCGGGGAGCTGTTTTTT	CATSDPAGTGELFF
TRBV15	TRBJ1-6	15	TRBD1	.	TGTGCCACCCGAGACGACAGGGGACCAGTCTCACCCCTCCACTTT	CATRDDRGPVSPLHF
TRBV2	TRBJ1-5	13	.	.	TGTGCCAGCAGTGTGGGTAGCAATCAGCCCCAGCATTTT	CASSVGSNQPQHF
TRBV5-4	TRBJ1-1	14	.	.	TGTGCCAGCAGCTTGGGCCTGAAGAACACTGAAGCTTTCTTT	CASSLGLKNTEAFF
TRBV7-3	TRBJ2-1	15	TRBD2	.	TGTGCCAGCAGTCGAGAGCGGGGGGGGTACAATGAGCAGTTCTTC	CASSRERGGYNEQFF
TRBV2	TRBJ2-7	14	TRBD2	once	TGTGCCAGCAGAGCTAGCGGGAACTCCTACGAGCAGTACTTC	CASRASGNSYEQYF